This T cell receptor beta chain was retrieved from a study of siplizumab effects on memory and regulatory T cells. Points from the study as a whole: On average, about 69% of mappable alloreactive CD4+ clones were Treg-derived under siplizumab, against about 25% in controls. A major contribution to the alloresponse seemed to be made by naive T cells, which seemed more diverse than memory cells. Proliferating CD4+ or CD8+ clones, roughly 80-95% of them, lacked an assignable naive or memory phenotype.

A note on this clone: Its target is not known.

This table comes from immunoSEQ multiplex PCR, and its TCRdb copy is limited to in-frame clones, with some not included. The data contain approximately 56,000 clones, approximately 97% of them singletons. Unstimulated naive, memory, effector memory and TEMRA subsets were subjected to sequencing in a few donor pairs. Sequencing was carried out using naive CD8+ T cells sorted from blood. The TCR originated in a human donor in good health.

The CDR3 loop is CASSRPAGGVYNSPLHF. The CDR3 DNA is TGTGCCAGCAGTCGGCCGGCAGGGGGTGTTTATAATTCACCCCTCCACTTT. J is TRBJ1-6 and V is TRBV27; the match to TRBD1 covers 7 bases. J was trimmed by 4 bases and V by 5 bases; bases with no gene match: 11. The CDR3 is 17 residues long. Germline values: CDR1 MNHEY, CDR2 SMNVEV (reference sequence).